What follows describes a single T cell receptor (beta chain). Its antigen remains unidentified. Base qualities were left out, and no much larger clone turns up one base away. TCRbeta CDR3 regions were profiled by bias-controlled multiplex PCR amplification of genomic DNA with the immunoSEQ Assay. The paper's processing steps were these. To quantify the absolute abundance of each unique TCRbeta CDR3 region, the sequences were collapsed and filtered. Two models were used to test differential abundance: a binomial model (Fisher-equivalent) and a beta-binomial model that adds time-dependent variance fitted from healthy donors. Clones with fewer than 5 combined templates were excluded, and clones with Benjamini-Hochberg FDR below 0.01 were called differentially abundant. Beta-binomial variance was modeled as a function of total template count across the two samples using the form v = (b*log(k)+a)^2. The immuneACCESS repertoire file appears here via TCRdb, limited to in-frame rearrangements. These files lack a portion of the clones; in checked studies, under half of the deficit traces to unresolved V genes, and the cause of the others is not known. V, J and clone size were drawn from that table, and D and trimming were deduced from the DNA. For this sample the table gives about 80,000 clones, of which roughly 89% were detected only once. The ten largest make up roughly 7.3% of the sample.

The sample is drawn from a study of identifying expanded T cells in peripheral blood (dated by TCRdb to about 2019). About the full investigation: Technical replicates were generated by sequencing separate aliquots of the same genomic DNA pool, and four replicates were compared pairwise.

What the authors observed across the whole study: The authors expected biological variance in healthy repertoires might increase further over much longer intervals such as months to years. Approximately 1.2 differentially abundant clones were flagged by the binomial model between technical replicates, whereas about 16 and 19 were flagged over around two weeks and four weeks, respectively. Both the number of clones called differentially abundant and the false-positive rate were significantly reduced by the beta-binomial model across all healthy-donor time intervals. In all healthy donors, the variance in clone template counts between samples taken roughly two weeks apart rose significantly as total template count increased.

No immune events, such as infections, were documented for the healthy donors during the collection period. To calibrate time-dependent variance in a beta-binomial model of T-cell clone differential abundance, blood repertoires from healthy donors were used as a training cohort. The training cohort included approximately 10 healthy donors, of whom 3 were female and 7 were male. An age range of roughly 29 to 65 years, with an average of 43 years, was recorded for the donors. Whole blood, obtained from a commercial supplier, was collected from each healthy donor at three time points spaced approximately two weeks apart. Genomic DNA was extracted from unsorted whole blood for immunosequencing. The V and J ends are trimmed by 0 bases and 3 bases, leaving 16 bases between them. For CDR1 and CDR2, the germline V gene lists LGHNA and YSLEER. The CDR3 sequence holds 17 residues, the cysteine and phenylalanine included. CDR3 DNA only is kept here, 51 bases in frame from base 1.

This TCR was sampled from a person aged 18 to 69 in good health. Sequencing was done on a sample of blood. This sequence uses TRBV4-3 and TRBJ2-3, and the D gene may be TRBD2, 5 bases matching. The CDR3 protein: CASSQDEGERLTDTQYF. The nucleotide sequence is given as TGCGCCAGCAGCCAAGATGAGGGAGAGAGGTTGACAGATACGCAGTATTTT.